Below are 11 T cell receptor beta chains sequenced from a single sample in a study of vaccination and CD4 T cells after COVID-19. The Oncomine TCR Beta short-read assay was applied to DNA of cultured CD4+ T cells. TCRdb ran MiXCR on the PCR reads and lists one entry per CDR3 protein. The table shows under 6,000 distinct CDR3 sequences, with 35% to 50% occurring only once. Their cognate antigens are unknown. Treatment meaning: 10-day PBMC culture with coronavirus spike peptide pools or control peptides (ViraFEST assay). The sequencing input was CD4+ T cells from blood, cultured in vitro. The receptors were gathered from a human donor who had recovered from COVID-19.

This clonotype was detected only a few times. This chain joins TRBV6-1 and TRBJ2-1; 8 bases are shared with TRBD2. The CDR3 totals 14 residues. With 5 bases clipped from V and 8 bases from J, the junction kept 8 bases outside the gene matches. Germline V gene data show CDR1 as MNHNS and CDR2 as SASEGT. The CDR3: CASSRTSFSDEQFF. CDR3 coding DNA: TGTGCCAGCAGTCGGACTAGCTTTTCCGATGAGCAGTTCTTC.

The rearrangement joins TRBV4-1 to TRBJ1-6; D remains unclear. V was clipped by 4 bases and J by 4 bases, with 17 bases between them. CDR1 and CDR2 from the germline V gene are MGHRA and YSYEKL. The CDR3 length is 17 residues. CDR3 sequence: CASSPGPPRLYNSPLHF. For the CDR3, the DNA is TGCGCCAGCAGCCCAGGACCGCCGAGACTGTATAATTCACCCCTCCACTTT.

Only a few counts were recorded for this clonotype. V gene TRBV19 combines with J gene TRBJ2-3; 7 bases are shared with TRBD2. The CDR3 extends over 16 amino acids. V lost 5 bases and J lost 0; bases outside the gene matches: 8. Germline CDR1 reads LNHDA; CDR2 reads SQIVND (reference sequence). The CDR3 nucleotides read TGTGCCAGTAGTTGGCGATCTAGCGGAAGCACAGATACGCAGTATTTT. It is translated as CASSWRSSGSTDTQYF. Using reference TRBV19 and TRBJ2-3 for the parts outside the CDR3, the full variable domain is DGGITQSPKYLFRKEGQNVTLSCEQNLNHDAMYWYRQDPGQGLRLIYYSQIVNDFQKGDIAEGYSVSREKKESFPLTVTSAQKNPTAFYLCASSWRSSGSTDTQYFGPGTRLTVL.

The genes are TRBV7-3 and TRBJ2-7; unclear D gene. This CDR3 has 12 residues. Germline V gives CDR1 SGHTA, CDR2 FQGTGA. V lost 5 bases and J 3 bases, leaving 8 bases between the germline ends. The chain's CDR3 is CASSPDNYEQYF. CDR3 DNA sequence: TGTGCCAGCAGCCCAGACAACTACGAGCAGTACTTC.

In the case of this clonotype: An end of the junction does not agree with germline; a read error may underlie this. The V and J genes are TRBV7-9 and TRBJ1-6, with no clear D. This CDR3 comprises 14 residues. Germline V gene data show CDR1 as SEHNR and CDR2 as FQNEAQ (reference sequence). CDR3 sequence: CASSLALPNSPPHF. The CDR3 DNA follows: TGTGCCAGCAGCTTAGCTCTTCCAAATTCACCCCCCCACTTT.

The chain combines TRBV6-1 with TRBJ2-5; 14 bases match TRBD2. Looked up from germline, CDR1 is MNHNS and CDR2 is SASEGT. The CDR3 loop spans 16 amino acids. With 6 bases clipped from V and 5 bases from J, the junction kept 8 bases outside the gene matches. CDR3 in amino acids: CASSGLAGGMRETQYF. In nucleotides, the CDR3 is TGTGCCAGCAGCGGACTAGCGGGGGGTATGAGGGAGACCCAGTACTTC.

By sample share, this clonotype is medium-sized. The chain has TRBV20-1 and TRBJ2-5; 8 bases are a match to TRBD2. Trimming took 2 bases from V and 2 from J; bases not matched to a gene: 1. Germline values: CDR1 DFQATT, CDR2 SNEGSKA (reference sequence). The CDR3 runs to 13 residues. CDR3 protein: CSARLAGQETQYF. The CDR3 DNA is TGCAGTGCTAGACTAGCGGGTCAAGAGACCCAGTACTTC.

This clonotype was recorded only once. This sequence joins TRBV10-3 and TRBJ1-1; possibly TRBD1 for D (6 bases). This CDR3 has 13 residues. The V gene's germline CDR1 is ENHRY and CDR2 SYGVKD. V lost 6 bases and J lost 0, with 8 bases in between. CDR3: CAIRQGMNTEAFF. The CDR3 nucleotides read TGTGCCATCAGACAGGGCATGAACACTGAAGCTTTCTTT.

The genes are TRBV11-3 and TRBJ1-2, with unresolved D. There are 17 residues in the CDR3. Germline V gene sequence: CDR1 SGHNT, CDR2 YENEEA. The V end was cut by 5 bases, the J end by 8 bases, with 27 bases between. CDR3 region: CASSRTGFNQRALGYTF. CDR3 nucleotides: TGTGCCAGCAGCAGAACCGGGTTCAATCAAAGGGCATTAGGCTACACCTTC.

The chain combines TRBV7-2 with TRBJ1-5; no firm D call. Germline loops: CDR1 SGHTA, CDR2 FQGNSA. The V and J ends lost 4 bases and 6 bases respectively, with 7 bases between them. The CDR3 runs to 12 residues. This CDR3 is CASSSHGQPQHF. The CDR3 coding sequence is TGTGCCAGCAGCTCCCACGGTCAGCCCCAGCATTTT.

V is TRBV20-1 and J is TRBJ2-7; tentatively, D is TRBD1 (7 bases). This CDR3 has 15 residues. Looked up from germline, CDR1 is DFQATT and CDR2 is SNEGSKA (reference sequence). With 6 bases removed from V and 2 bases from J, the gap between germline ends came to 20 bases. The CDR3 DNA follows: TGCAGTGCCCCAAAGGGGGCGGGGCTCACCTACGAGCAGTACTTC. It is translated as CSAPKGAGLTYEQYF.